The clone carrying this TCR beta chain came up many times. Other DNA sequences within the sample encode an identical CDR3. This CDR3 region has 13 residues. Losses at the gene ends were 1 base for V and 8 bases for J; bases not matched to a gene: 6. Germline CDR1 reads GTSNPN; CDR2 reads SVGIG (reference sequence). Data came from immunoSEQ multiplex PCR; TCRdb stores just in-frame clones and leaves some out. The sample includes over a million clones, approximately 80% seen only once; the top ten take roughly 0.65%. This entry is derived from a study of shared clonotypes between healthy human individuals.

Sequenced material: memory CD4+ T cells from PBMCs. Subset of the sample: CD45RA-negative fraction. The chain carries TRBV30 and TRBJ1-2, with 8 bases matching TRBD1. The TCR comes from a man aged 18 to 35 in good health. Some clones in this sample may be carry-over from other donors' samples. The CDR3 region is CAWSADRVKGYTF. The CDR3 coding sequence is TGTGCCTGGAGTGCGGACAGGGTAAAAGGCTACACCTTC.